This T cell receptor (beta chain) was captured by sequencing in a study of regulatory T cells in long-lasting Graves disease. Study background: With positive TSH receptor antibodies and over 5 years of antithyroid drugs, Graves' disease was considered persistent.

Documented time point: persistent/refractory GD, antithyroid drugs over 5 years with positive TRAb. PBMC RNA served as the TCR library source. General study results and limits: Public clonotype sharing was higher in persistent than newly diagnosed patients.

Trimming left V 9 bases short and J 4 bases short, with 9 bases between. CDR1 is LNHDA, CDR2 SQIVND, per germline (reference sequence). This CDR3 comprises 11 residues. For TCR beta, libraries came from iRepertoire HTBI primers and Arm-PCR of CDR3 regions. In TCRdb, the multiplex PCR reads were re-called with MiXCR into one record per CDR3 protein. The repertoire holds 600,000 to 850,000 distinct CDR3 sequences, about 30% seen once, with 35% to 55% in the top ten. This clonotype was counted at least ten times. Its antigen is undetermined. This clonotype was sampled from a female donor with Graves disease. The specimen comprised peripheral blood mononuclear cells (PBMCs), sampled when the disease was refractory, from a patient treated with antithyroid drugs. The chain recombines TRBV19 with TRBJ1-2, with a weak D call TRBD1 (6 bases). For the CDR3, the DNA is TGTGCCAGCACGGACAGCTATGGCTACACCTTC. Its translation: CASTDSYGYTF.